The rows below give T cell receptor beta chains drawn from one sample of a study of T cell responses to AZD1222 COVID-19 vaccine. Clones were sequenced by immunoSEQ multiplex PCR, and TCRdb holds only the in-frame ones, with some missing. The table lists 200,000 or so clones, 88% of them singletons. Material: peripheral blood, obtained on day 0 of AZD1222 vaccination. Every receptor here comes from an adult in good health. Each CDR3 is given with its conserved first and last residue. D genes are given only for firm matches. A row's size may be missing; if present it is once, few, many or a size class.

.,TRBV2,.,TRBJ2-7,TGTGCCAGCAGTGAGACGGGATCGCAGTACTTC,CASSETGSQYF
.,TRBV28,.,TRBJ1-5,TGTGCCAGCAGTCTACAGGGTAGTGTCAATCAGCCCCAGCATTTT,CASSLQGSVNQPQHF
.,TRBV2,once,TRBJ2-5,TGTGCCAGCATGCAGGGCGGGGAAGAGACCCAGTACTTC,CASMQGGEETQYF
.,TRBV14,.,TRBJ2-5,TGTGCCAGCAGCCCCTATGTGGGGTTTGAAGAGACCCAGTACTTC,CASSPYVGFEETQYF
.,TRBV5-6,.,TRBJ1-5,TGTGCCAGCAGCTTCTGGGCCGGCTTCTCGGAAGATCAGCCCCAGCATTTT,CASSFWAGFSEDQPQHF
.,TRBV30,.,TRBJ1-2,TGTGCCTGGAGTTGGGCAAACGAGGGCTATGGCTACACCTTC,CAWSWANEGYGYTF
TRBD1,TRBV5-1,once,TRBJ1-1,TGCGCCAGCAGCTTCAGGGGGATGAACACTGAAGCTTTCTTT,CASSFRGMNTEAFF
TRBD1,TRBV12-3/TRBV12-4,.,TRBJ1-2,TGTGCCAGCAGGGAGGGGGCGGGGTATGGCTACACCTTC,CASREGAGYGYTF
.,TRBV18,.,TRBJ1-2,TGTGCCAGCTCACCACCTGAGGAGACACTCTATGGCTACACCTTC,CASSPPEETLYGYTF
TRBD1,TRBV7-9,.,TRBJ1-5,TGTGCCAGCAGCTCCCGGACAGGGAGCAATCAGCCCCAGCATTTT,CASSSRTGSNQPQHF
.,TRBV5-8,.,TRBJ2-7,TGTGCCAGCAGCTTGACGGCAGACTCCTACGAGCAGTACTTC,CASSLTADSYEQYF
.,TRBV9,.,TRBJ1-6,TGTGCCAGCGGGGGCGAGCAGAGGGATAATTCACCCCTCCACTTT,CASGGEQRDNSPLHF
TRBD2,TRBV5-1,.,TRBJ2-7,TGCGCCAGCAGCCGCTCGCGGCTAGCGGGGGCCTCCTACGAGCAGTACTTC,CASSRSRLAGASYEQYF
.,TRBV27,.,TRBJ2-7,TGTGCCAGCAGTTTAAAGAGGGCAGGAGGCGAGCAGTACTTC,CASSLKRAGGEQYF